One and the same sample provided the 31 T cell receptor beta chains below, sequenced in a study of OX40 agonist ivuxolimab in advanced cancers. Data came from immunoSEQ multiplex PCR; TCRdb stores just in-frame clones and leaves some out. The sample holds about 71,000 clones, roughly nine tenths seen once. The input for sequencing was CD4+ or CD8+ T cells sorted from blood, taken in a trial of the OX40 agonist ivuxolimab. These receptors all stem from an adult with an advanced solid tumor such as melanoma, head and neck, liver or kidney cancer.

The genes are TRBV12-5 and TRBJ1-2; D is ambiguous. Per the germline V gene, CDR1 is LGHNT and CDR2 is FRNRAP. The germline V and J ends were trimmed by 7 bases and 0 bases, with 15 bases remaining between them. The CDR3 length is 15 residues. The CDR3 is CASAPDLVSNYGYTF. CDR3 DNA sequence: TGTGCTAGTGCCCCGGATCTAGTTTCTAACTATGGCTACACCTTC.

In DNA form, the CDR3 reads TGCGCCAGCAGCTCACCCGGGACAGGGGTCTACGAGCAGTACTTC. Its translation is CASSSPGTGVYEQYF. The chain links TRBV5-1 to TRBJ2-5; 10 bases match TRBD1. TRBJ2-7 explains the end of the DNA better; the J call may be wrong. The germline gives CDR1 SGHRS, CDR2 YFSETQ. The CDR3 has 15 amino acids.

This clone was picked up a small number of times. The chain employs TRBV6-4 and TRBJ1-1; D is perhaps TRBD1 (5 bases). Germline CDR1 reads MRHNA; CDR2 reads SNTAGT. Trimming took off 3 bases at V and 1 base at J, with 12 bases between the two ends. CDR3 size: 15 residues. CDR3 coding DNA: TGTGCCAGCAGTGAAACGAGTGGACAGAACACTGAAGCTTTCTTT. Its translation is CASSETSGQNTEAFF.

J is TRBJ1-1 and V is TRBV27; D possibly corresponds to TRBD1 (5 bases). The CDR3 covers 14 residues. V was cut by 3 bases and J by 5 bases, with 13 bases left in between. Germline V gene lookup returns CDR1 MNHEY and CDR2 SMNVEV (reference sequence). CDR3 in amino acids: CASSLSGVDTEAFF. The CDR3, as DNA: TGTGCCAGCAGTTTGTCGGGGGTAGATACTGAAGCTTTCTTT.

The chain uses TRBV6-5 and TRBJ2-7, with a weak D call TRBD2 (6 bases). CDR3 size: 12 residues. The germline V gene encodes CDR1 MNHEY and CDR2 SVGAGI. V was trimmed by 5 bases and J by 6 bases, leaving 11 bases between them. For the CDR3, the DNA is TGTGCCAGCAGTGTGGGACTGTCCGAGCAGTACTTC. Its protein product is CASSVGLSEQYF.

The gene calls are TRBV7-9 and TRBJ2-7, with D tentatively TRBD2 (5 bases). Between the trimmed V and J ends, which lost 4 bases and 1 base, there was a span of 11 bases. Germline lookup yields CDR1 SEHNR and CDR2 FQNEAQ (reference sequence). The CDR3 is 14 residues long. The DNA of the CDR3 is TGTGCCAGCAGCTCCGGACTCGTGTCCTACGAGCAGTACTTC. Translating it yields CASSSGLVSYEQYF.

The V and J genes are TRBV11-2 and TRBJ2-3, with TRBD1 identical over 7 bases. The CDR3 totals 14 residues. V was pared by 7 bases and J by 2 bases, with 6 bases of the junction left unmatched. The germline V gene encodes CDR1 SGHAT and CDR2 FQNNGV. The DNA of the CDR3 is TGTGCCAGCACACCGGGACAGAACACAGATACGCAGTATTTT. Translation: CASTPGQNTDTQYF.

The CDR3 nucleotides read TGTGCCAGCAGCGTAGGGGGTGCAGACCAAGAGACCCAGTACTTC. Translation: CASSVGGADQETQYF. The V gene is TRBV9, the J gene TRBJ2-5; D unresolved. Germline assignment: CDR1 SGDLS and CDR2 YYNGEE. The CDR3 extends over 15 amino acids. V shed 0 bases and J shed 0 bases, with 9 bases lying between them.

The chain links TRBV30 to TRBJ2-5, with D unresolved. Germline V CDR1 and CDR2: GTSNPN, SVGIG (reference sequence). The CDR3 covers 11 residues. V gave up 0 bases and J gave up 5 bases, with 4 bases separating them. The CDR3 sequence is CAWSVLETQYF. In nucleotides, the CDR3 is TGTGCCTGGAGTGTATTGGAGACCCAGTACTTC.

The gene calls are TRBV28 and TRBJ2-1; 10 nucleotides agree with TRBD1. V dropped 6 bases and J dropped 6; count of bases not matched to a gene: 8. From germline, CDR1 is MDHEN and CDR2 SYDVKM. The CDR3 contains 15 residues. The DNA for the CDR3 is TGTGCCAGCAGCCATGGACAGGGGGTTAGCAATGAGCAGTTCTTC. Protein sequence: CASSHGQGVSNEQFF.

The sample holds a few counts of this clone. V usage is TRBV11-3 and J usage is TRBJ2-7; perhaps TRBD1 as D (6 bases). The ends were cut back, 0 bases at V and 5 bases at J, with 14 bases in the middle. The CDR3 covers 15 residues. The germline V gene has CDR1 SGHNT and CDR2 YENEEA. The CDR3 spells CASSLDSGTRNEQYF. The CDR3 coding sequence is TGTGCCAGCAGCTTAGATTCGGGGACAAGGAACGAGCAGTACTTC.

The chain links TRBV2 to TRBJ1-1; D gene unclear. Germline CDR1 SNHLY, CDR2 FYNNEI. V shed 3 bases and J shed 7 bases, with 6 bases lying between them. The CDR3 is made up of 11 amino acids. For the CDR3, the DNA is TGTGCCAGCAGTGACCGGGGTGAAGCTTTCTTT. Its protein product is CASSDRGEAFF.

The V gene is TRBV4-2, the J gene TRBJ1-3; no definite D call. V lost 0 bases and J lost 0, with 12 bases in between. Germline CDR1 reads LGHNA; CDR2 reads YNFKEQ. This CDR3 region has 17 residues. The CDR3 region has the DNA TGTGCCAGCAGCCAAGACGTTGTGTACCGCTCTGGAAACACCATATATTTT. Its translation is CASSQDVVYRSGNTIYF.

Regarding this clone: Other DNA sequences in the sample encode the same CDR3. The chain recombines TRBV28 with TRBJ2-3, with D possibly being TRBD2 (6 bases). Trimming shortened V by 5 bases and J by 3 bases, and 15 bases separated the two germline ends. Germline CDR1 and CDR2: MDHEN and SYDVKM. The CDR3 contains 15 residues. The CDR3 bases are TGTGCCAGCAGTCCGGGGAGGTCAGGGACAGATACGCAGTATTTT. Translated, it gives CASSPGRSGTDTQYF.

The chain links TRBV4-1 to TRBJ1-1; D may be TRBD1 (6 bases). Germline V gene sequence: CDR1 MGHRA, CDR2 YSYEKL. The CDR3 runs to 12 residues. Trimming cost V 1 base and J 6 bases, with 6 bases left between them. The CDR3 is CASSQGQAEAFF. The CDR3 DNA reads TGCGCCAGCAGCCAAGGACAGGCTGAAGCTTTCTTT.

CDR3 nucleotide sequence: TGTGCCAGCAGCGGTACTAGCGGGAGTAACTTGCAGACCCAGTACTTC. As protein: CASSGTSGSNLQTQYF. The chain is built from TRBV7-9 and TRBJ2-5; 11 nucleotides align to TRBD2. Trimming cost V 5 bases and J 6 bases; bases outside gene matches: 11. Germline-derived CDR1 and CDR2 are SEHNR and FQNEAQ (reference sequence). CDR3 length: 16 amino acids.

This rearrangement joins TRBV4-1 to TRBJ2-7; TRBD1 matches 11 bases. CDR3 length equals 16 residues. Germline V gives CDR1 MGHRA, CDR2 YSYEKL. The J segment lost 4 bases and the V segment lost 1 base, leaving 6 bases of the junction unmatched. The CDR3 reads CASSQGWGTGGYEQYF. CDR3 coding DNA: TGCGCCAGCAGCCAAGGCTGGGGGACAGGGGGTTACGAGCAGTACTTC.

This chain links TRBV7-9 with TRBJ2-3, with 7 nucleotides matching TRBD2. Germline V gives CDR1 SEHNR, CDR2 FQNEAQ (reference sequence). CDR3 size: 16 residues. Trimming removed 5 bases from V and 0 bases from J; junction bases left unmatched: 8. For the CDR3, the DNA is TGTGCCAGCAGCCCGAGGCGGGGGAGTAGCACAGATACGCAGTATTTT. Protein sequence: CASSPRRGSSTDTQYF.

The gene calls are TRBV10-1 and TRBJ2-7, with unresolved D. CDR1 and CDR2 (germline): WNHNN, SYGVQD (reference sequence). V gave up 0 bases and J gave up 2 bases, with 14 bases separating them. The CDR3 runs to 16 residues. CDR3 protein: CASSESSSSHPYEQYF. The CDR3 DNA reads as TGCGCCAGCAGTGAGTCTAGCAGCTCCCATCCCTACGAGCAGTACTTC.

CDR3 coding DNA: TGTGCCAGCACGATTAGCGACCCCTTGGATGAGCAGTTCTTC. Translating it yields CASTISDPLDEQFF. The V gene is TRBV11-1, the J gene TRBJ2-1; TRBD2 might be the D (5 bases). The CDR3 covers 14 residues. V lost 7 bases and J 8 bases, leaving 18 bases between the germline ends. Germline V lookup: CDR1 SGHAT, CDR2 FQDESV (reference sequence).

The chain is built from TRBV6-6 and TRBJ1-2, with D perhaps TRBD1 (5 bases). In germline, CDR1 is MNHNY, CDR2 SVGAGI (reference sequence). The V gene lost 9 bases and the J gene lost 4 bases, with 12 bases spanning the gap. The CDR3 is 12 residues long. The CDR3 DNA sequence: TGTGCCAGTGGGACCGAGGCCTATGGCTACACCTTC. Protein sequence: CASGTEAYGYTF.

The gene calls are TRBV11-2 and TRBJ2-5; 8 bases are shared with TRBD2. The germline CDR1 and CDR2 sequences are SGHAT and FQNNGV. The CDR3 is 13 residues long. Trimming cost V 3 bases and J 4 bases; bases outside gene matches: 1. Here the CDR3 reads CASSFTSGETQYF. Written as DNA, the CDR3 is TGTGCCAGCAGCTTCACTAGCGGAGAGACCCAGTACTTC.

This clone was seen only once. The rearrangement links TRBV7-9 to TRBJ2-5; 12 bases align to TRBD1. The germline V gene has CDR1 SEHNR and CDR2 FQNEAQ (reference sequence). V lost 5 bases to trimming and J lost 4 bases; unmatched junction nucleotides: 8. The CDR3 spans 16 residues. CDR3 nucleotide sequence: TGTGCCAGCAGCGTCATCGGGACAGGGGGCGGAGAGACCCAGTACTTC. Its protein product is CASSVIGTGGGETQYF.

The gene calls are TRBV6-5 and TRBJ2-2; D is unresolved. Per germline, CDR1 MNHEY and CDR2 SVGAGI. V lost 0 bases, J lost 9 bases, and 8 bases lay in between. The CDR3 consists of 13 residues. The CDR3 DNA is TGTGCCAGCAGTTACTCGACCAACAGGGAGCTGTTTTTT. It is translated as CASSYSTNRELFF.

The table lists this clone with a few counts. The CDR3 region has the DNA TGTGCCAGCAGCCAAGATCTTGAACAGTTAAATCAGCCCCAGCATTTT. It is translated as CASSQDLEQLNQPQHF. J is TRBJ1-5 and V is TRBV4-2; D gene uncertain. V was cut by 0 bases and J by 4 bases, with 13 bases left in between. The germline V gene encodes CDR1 LGHNA and CDR2 YNFKEQ. This CDR3 is 16 amino acids long.

This chain connects TRBV28 to TRBJ2-2, with a tentative D call TRBD1 (6 bases). The CDR3 runs 16 residues. Germline-derived CDR1 and CDR2 are MDHEN and SYDVKM. V was clipped by 7 bases and J by 7 bases, with 22 bases between them. CDR3 amino acids: CASTPDRRIVGGELFF. In nucleotides, the CDR3 is TGTGCCAGCACCCCCGACAGGCGGATTGTTGGCGGGGAGCTGTTTTTT. Full variable domain (missing parts from reference TRBV28 and TRBJ2-2): DVKVTQSSRYLVKRTGEKVFLECVQDMDHENMFWYRQDPGLGLRLIYFSYDVKMKEKGDIPEGYSVSREKKERFSLILESASTNQTSMYLCASTPDRRIVGGELFFGEGSRLTVL.

This sequence joins TRBV5-6 and TRBJ1-1, with no clear D. V was cut by 2 bases and J by 1 base, with 6 bases left in between. Germline V gene data show CDR1 as SGHDT and CDR2 as YYEEEE. The CDR3 is 13 residues long. Here the CDR3 reads CASSFVENTEAFF. The CDR3 DNA reads as TGTGCCAGCAGCTTCGTGGAGAACACTGAAGCTTTCTTT.

This rearrangement joins TRBV13 to TRBJ2-1, with TRBD2 matching over 13 bases. CDR1 PRHDT and CDR2 FYEKMQ come from the germline V gene (reference sequence). The V segment lost 5 bases and the J segment 9 bases; nucleotides outside the gene matches: 10. The CDR3 has 16 residues. The CDR3 nucleotides read TGTGCCAGCAGCCCCTGGACTAGCGGGGGTGTGGGTGAGCAGTTCTTC. Its protein product is CASSPWTSGGVGEQFF.

J is TRBJ2-7 and V is TRBV27; D remains ambiguous. CDR1 is MNHEY, CDR2 SMNVEV, per germline (reference sequence). The CDR3 sequence is 12 residues long. Trimming cost V 3 bases and J 4 bases, with 7 bases left between them. CDR3 sequence: CASSLRGYEQYF. CDR3 coding DNA: TGTGCCAGCAGTTTGAGAGGATACGAGCAGTACTTC.

V gene TRBV14 combines with J gene TRBJ2-1, with 11 bases lining up with TRBD2. Losses at the gene ends were 5 bases for V and 4 bases for J; bases not matched to a gene: 4. The CDR3 has 15 amino acids. Germline-derived CDR1 and CDR2 are SGHDN and FVKESK. The DNA of the CDR3 is TGTGCCAGCAGCTCACTAGCGGGAGTATACAATGAGCAGTTCTTC. It codes for CASSSLAGVYNEQFF. Full variable domain (missing parts from reference TRBV14 and TRBJ2-1): EAGVTQFPSHSVIEKGQTVTLRCDPISGHDNLYWYRRVMGKEIKFLLHFVKESKQDESGMPNNRFLAERTGGTYSTLKVQPAELEDSGVYFCASSSLAGVYNEQFFGPGTRLTVL.

V is TRBV15 and J is TRBJ2-7; 8 positions agree with TRBD1. The CDR3 loop spans 15 amino acids. Germline values: CDR1 LNHNV, CDR2 YYDKDF (reference sequence). V lost 0 bases and J lost 2; bases outside the gene matches: 3. The DNA of the CDR3 is TGTGCCACCAGCAGAGAAAGGACAGGGCCCTACGAGCAGTACTTC. This sequence encodes CATSRERTGPYEQYF.